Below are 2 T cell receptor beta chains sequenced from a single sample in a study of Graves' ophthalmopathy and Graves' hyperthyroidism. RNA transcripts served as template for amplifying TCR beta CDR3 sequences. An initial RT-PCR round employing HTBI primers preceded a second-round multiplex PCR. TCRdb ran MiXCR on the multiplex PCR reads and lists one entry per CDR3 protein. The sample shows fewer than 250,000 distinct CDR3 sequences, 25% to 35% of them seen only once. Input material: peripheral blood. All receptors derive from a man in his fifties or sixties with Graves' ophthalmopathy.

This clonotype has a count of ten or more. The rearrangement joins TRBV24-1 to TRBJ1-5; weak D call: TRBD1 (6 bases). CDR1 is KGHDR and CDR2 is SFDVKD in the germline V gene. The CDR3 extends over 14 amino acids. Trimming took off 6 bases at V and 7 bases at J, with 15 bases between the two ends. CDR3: CATSMAGVRQPQHF. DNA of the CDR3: TGTGCCACCAGTATGGCAGGGGTTAGGCAGCCCCAGCATTTT.

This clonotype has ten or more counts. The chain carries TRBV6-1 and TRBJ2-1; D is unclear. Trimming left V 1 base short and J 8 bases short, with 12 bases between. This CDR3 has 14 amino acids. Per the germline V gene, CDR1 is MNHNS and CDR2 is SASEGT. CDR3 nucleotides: TGTGCCAGCAGTGAAGGTCACTTTGCGGATGAGCAGTTCTTC. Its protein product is CASSEGHFADEQFF.